What follows is one T cell receptor beta chain and its context. This sample was included in a study of blood T cell repertoires in COVID-19. Measured with immunoSEQ multiplex PCR; TCRdb has only the in-frame clones, and not every one. The sample includes under 300,000 clones, approximately 79% of them seen just once. The V gene's germline CDR1 is LNHDA and CDR2 SQIVND (reference sequence). With 5 bases removed from V and 1 base from J, the gap between germline ends came to 12 bases. CDR3 length: 15 amino acids. The receptor was isolated from a woman of 80 years or more with active or convalescent COVID-19. V gene TRBV19 combines with J gene TRBJ1-3, with D hard to call. Sample: peripheral blood. The CDR3 here is CASSGLGLSGNTIYF. The DNA of the CDR3 is TGTGCCAGTAGTGGACTCGGTTTATCTGGAAACACCATATATTTT.